This passage covers 9 T cell receptor beta chains from one sample sequenced in a study. Cells sorted as Tregs were CD4+, CD25+ and CD127-/low. TCRdb processed the 5' RACE reads anew with MiXCR; each CDR3 protein has one entry. The sample carries tens of thousands of distinct CDR3 sequences, less than 30% recorded once. Sequenced sample: tumor-infiltrating Tregs sorted from the breast tumor. Every receptor here comes from a female donor with breast cancer.

The rearrangement joins TRBV5-1 to TRBJ2-3; TRBD2 might be the D (6 bases). Germline assignment: CDR1 SGHRS and CDR2 YFSETQ. V lost 2 bases and J 4 bases, leaving 14 bases between the germline ends. The CDR3 is 15 amino acids. The CDR3 DNA sequence: TGCGCCAGCAGCTTTTTCGGAGGGACGGCAGATACGCAGTATTTT. The encoded protein is CASSFFGGTADTQYF.

In this sample, this clonotype turned up once. V and J are TRBV29-1 and TRBJ1-4; 8 bases agree with TRBD1. Germline V gene lookup returns CDR1 SQVTM and CDR2 ANQGSEA. The CDR3 totals 15 residues. After removal of 7 bases from V and 2 bases from J, the junction contained 9 bases not matched to a gene. The CDR3: CSASGQGWTNEKLFF. The CDR3 nucleotides read TGCAGCGCCTCTGGACAGGGATGGACTAATGAAAAACTGTTTTTT.

This clonotype has just a few counts. This rearrangement joins TRBV5-1 to TRBJ2-1, with TRBD2 matching over 7 bases. Losses at the gene ends were 2 bases for V and 6 bases for J; bases not matched to a gene: 8. CDR3 length: 15 amino acids. Germline loops: CDR1 SGHRS, CDR2 YFSETQ. The CDR3 loop is CASSLSSGDFNEQFF. The CDR3 nucleotides are TGCGCCAGCAGCTTATCAAGCGGGGATTTCAATGAGCAGTTCTTC.

The rearrangement uses TRBV28 and TRBJ2-5; 8 bases align to TRBD1. The CDR3 totals 15 residues. V shed 6 bases, J shed 2 bases, and the junction held 8 bases outside the gene matches. Germline CDR1 and CDR2: MDHEN and SYDVKM. The CDR3 nucleotides read TGTGCCAGCAGCCCAGGGGGCCGATCACAAGAGACCCAGTACTTC. It translates to CASSPGGRSQETQYF.

This clonotype was counted only a few times. V gene TRBV21-1 combines with J gene TRBJ2-4; the DNA was not compared with TRBD2, the D call given in the table. TRBV21-1 is a recognized pseudogene. The CDR3 runs 16 residues. The CDR3 reads CASSNSTAGTKNIQYF. In DNA, the CDR3 is TGTGCCAGCAGCAACAGTACAGCGGGGACCAAAAACATTCAGTACTTC.

The V call is TRBV5-1, the J call TRBJ1-1, with D hard to call. This CDR3 spans 15 amino acids. Trimming took 5 bases from V and 4 from J, leaving 18 bases between them. Germline-derived CDR1 and CDR2 are SGHRS and YFSETQ. The CDR3 reads CASSGLGNEGTEAFF. The CDR3 bases are TGCGCCAGCAGTGGGCTTGGTAATGAAGGCACTGAAGCTTTCTTT.

This clonotype turned up a few times. V usage is TRBV5-1 and J usage is TRBJ2-7; 10 bases match TRBD1. The V and J ends lost 4 bases and 2 bases, in that order; junction bases with no gene match: 9. Germline CDR1 is SGHRS and CDR2 is YFSETQ. The CDR3 has 16 residues. The CDR3 coding sequence is TGCGCCAGCAGCCCAACCGGGACAGGGGCCACCTACGAGCAGTACTTC. Encoded protein: CASSPTGTGATYEQYF.

This clonotype is judged medium-sized. The V gene is TRBV6-5, the J gene TRBJ2-7, with D possibly being TRBD1 or TRBD2 (5 bases each). The CDR3 consists of 15 residues. CDR1 MNHEY and CDR2 SVGAGI come from the germline V gene. The germline V and J ends were trimmed by 5 bases and 0 bases, with 14 bases remaining between them. For the CDR3, the DNA is TGTGCCAGCAGTCAAACCTGGGACGGCTCCTACGAGCAGTACTTC. Residues: CASSQTWDGSYEQYF.

This clonotype was picked up a small number of times. Sequence at one end of the junction differs from germline and may be a read error. The gene calls are TRBV4-3 and TRBJ2-4; weak D call: TRBD1 (6 bases). Germline V gene lookup returns CDR1 LGHNA and CDR2 YSLEER. The CDR3 loop spans 15 amino acids. CDR3 residues: CASGQNGARGDIQYF. In DNA, the CDR3 is TGCGCCAGCGGCCAAAACGGGGCCAGGGGAGACATTCAGTACTTC.